A single sample is the source of the 29 T cell receptor beta chains below, sequenced in a study of blood T cell repertoires in COVID-19. Clones were sequenced by immunoSEQ multiplex PCR, and TCRdb holds only the in-frame ones, with some missing. The table lists some 70,000 clones, about 91% of them singletons. Sequencing was done on a sample of peripheral blood. These receptors were taken from a human donor in a cohort sampled during active COVID-19.

The chain couples TRBV10-3 to TRBJ2-5; 10 bases are shared with TRBD1. CDR3 size: 15 residues. The J segment lost 5 bases and the V segment lost 2 bases, leaving 5 bases of the junction unmatched. Germline V CDR1 and CDR2: ENHRY, SYGVKD. Here the CDR3 reads CAISEPDRGWETQYF. As DNA, the CDR3 is TGTGCCATCAGTGAGCCGGACAGGGGGTGGGAGACCCAGTACTTC.

The DNA of the CDR3 is TGCGCCAGCAGCTTGGATCTAGCGGTGGCCGATACGCAGTATTTT. Translating it yields CASSLDLAVADTQYF. This sequence joins TRBV5-1 and TRBJ2-3; 7 bases are shared with TRBD2. The V segment lost 0 bases and the J segment 6 bases; nucleotides outside the gene matches: 7. The germline gives CDR1 SGHRS, CDR2 YFSETQ. This CDR3 has 15 residues.

This chain uses TRBV11-2 with TRBJ2-3; the D gene is possibly TRBD2 (6 bases). Germline V gene sequence: CDR1 SGHAT, CDR2 FQNNGV. V lost 3 bases to trimming and J lost 5 bases, with 18 bases between them. The CDR3 length is 16 residues. CDR3 sequence (DNA): TGTGCCAGCAGCTTTGGGGCGGGCGGGGCCGGAGATACGCAGTATTTT. Translation: CASSFGAGGAGDTQYF.

The chain recombines TRBV7-3 with TRBJ2-1; the D gene is possibly TRBD1 (5 bases). V was shortened by 4 bases and J by 5 bases, with 12 bases between the two germline ends. Germline V lookup: CDR1 SGHTA, CDR2 FQGTGA. The CDR3 extends over 14 amino acids. The CDR3 spells CASSSPDRNNEQFF. In DNA, the CDR3 is TGTGCCAGCAGCTCCCCAGACAGAAACAATGAGCAGTTCTTC.

The V call is TRBV3-1 (or the pseudogene TRBV3-2), the J call TRBJ1-4, with 12 positions matching TRBD1. Unmatched junction bases numbered 8, after V lost 1 base and J lost 5 bases. CDR3 size: 18 residues. Looked up from germline, CDR1 is LGHDT and CDR2 is YNNKEL (reference sequence). The CDR3: CASSQAGTGGLVNEKLFF. The CDR3 bases are TGTGCCAGCAGCCAAGCTGGGACAGGGGGCTTGGTAAATGAAAAACTGTTTTTT.

The chain combines TRBV6-6 with TRBJ1-1; TRBD1 agrees at 9 bases. CDR3 size: 14 residues. The trim removed 7 bases at V and 3 bases at J, leaving 6 bases unmatched. CDR1 is MNHNY and CDR2 is SVGAGI in the germline V gene (reference sequence). CDR3 nucleotide sequence: TGTGCCAGCAACAAGGGACAGGGCGACACTGAAGCTTTCTTT. As protein: CASNKGQGDTEAFF.

The J gene is TRBJ2-2, the V gene TRBV12-5; 7 bases line up with TRBD1. V lost 6 bases, J lost 6 bases, and 7 bases stayed unmatched. Germline assignment: CDR1 LGHNT and CDR2 FRNRAP. This CDR3 contains 14 residues. CDR3 in DNA: TGTGCTAGTGGCCAGACAGGGTGGGCCGGGGAGCTGTTTTTT. It translates to CASGQTGWAGELFF.

The chain combines TRBV6-6 with TRBJ2-3; D gene uncertain. Trimming took off 2 bases at V and 2 bases at J, with 8 bases between the two ends. Germline V gives CDR1 MNHNY, CDR2 SVGAGI (reference sequence). This CDR3 is built from 14 residues. The CDR3 here is CASSYGQTTDTQYF. The CDR3 region has the DNA TGTGCCAGCAGTTACGGGCAGACCACAGATACGCAGTATTTT.

This clone was seen only a few times. This rearrangement joins TRBV25-1 to TRBJ1-1, with TRBD1 matching over 7 bases. V dropped 6 bases and J dropped 10; count of bases not matched to a gene: 8. The CDR3 is 12 amino acids. Per germline, CDR1 MGHDK and CDR2 SYGVNS. The chain's CDR3 is CASRTGAGGAFF. Here the CDR3 DNA reads TGTGCCAGCAGAACAGGGGCCGGGGGAGCTTTCTTT.

V usage is TRBV4-2 and J usage is TRBJ2-3; D is unresolved. V lost 3 bases, J lost 0 bases, and 4 bases lay in between. The CDR3 is 13 amino acids. Germline CDR1 and CDR2: LGHNA and YNFKEQ. The CDR3 coding sequence is TGTGCCAGCAGCCACGGGAGCACAGATACGCAGTATTTT. This translates into CASSHGSTDTQYF.

V usage is TRBV4-3 and J usage is TRBJ1-6, with unresolved D. V was cut by 0 bases and J by 4 bases, with 7 bases left in between. This CDR3 contains 15 residues. Germline loops: CDR1 LGHNA, CDR2 YSLEER. CDR3 nucleotides: TGCGCCAGCAGCCAAGAATCCCTATATAATTCACCCCTCCACTTT. Amino acids: CASSQESLYNSPLHF.

The chain carries TRBV6-2 or TRBV6-3 and TRBJ1-2; D is perhaps TRBD1 (5 bases). The germline V gene has CDR1 MNHEY and CDR2 SVGEGT. This CDR3 is 15 amino acids long. With 6 bases removed from V and 4 bases from J, the gap between germline ends came to 18 bases. The chain's CDR3 is CASSSILDRTYGYTF. The CDR3 region has the DNA TGTGCCAGCAGCTCAATCCTAGACAGAACCTATGGCTACACCTTC.

This chain links TRBV19 with TRBJ1-3, with unresolved D. V dropped 2 bases and J dropped 1 base, with 3 bases sitting between them. Germline CDR1 LNHDA, CDR2 SQIVND (reference sequence). This CDR3 contains 13 residues. CDR3 sequence: CASSIRSGNTIYF. In nucleotides, the CDR3 is TGTGCCAGTAGTATACGTTCTGGAAACACCATATATTTT.

V usage is TRBV4-3 and J usage is TRBJ1-3; D is unresolved. Looked up from germline, CDR1 is LGHNA and CDR2 is YSLEER. CDR3 length: 17 amino acids. Trimming took 0 bases from V and 2 from J, leaving 14 bases between them. The CDR3 protein is CASSQDVMRSPGNTIYF. The CDR3 DNA sequence: TGCGCCAGCAGCCAAGATGTTATGAGAAGCCCTGGAAACACCATATATTTT.

The V call is TRBV2, the J call TRBJ2-2; D uncertain. The CDR3 contains 14 residues. CDR1 and CDR2 from the germline V gene are SNHLY and FYNNEI. Between the trimmed V and J ends, which lost 2 bases and 2 bases, there was a span of 6 bases. The chain's CDR3 is CASSESRNTGELFF. Here the CDR3 DNA reads TGTGCCAGCAGTGAAAGTAGAAACACCGGGGAGCTGTTTTTT.

The rearrangement links TRBV29-1 to TRBJ2-3; D ambiguous. This CDR3 has 17 residues. CDR1 and CDR2 (germline): SQVTM, ANQGSEA. V lost 6 bases and J 3 bases, leaving 25 bases between the germline ends. The CDR3 is CSVRRGLSIALTDTQYF. The CDR3 DNA reads TGCAGCGTCCGAAGAGGTCTTTCAATCGCGCTTACAGATACGCAGTATTTT.

The chain is built from TRBV10-3 and TRBJ2-3; 9 bases agree with TRBD2. Germline CDR1 reads ENHRY; CDR2 reads SYGVKD. This CDR3 has 18 amino acids. Germline trimming cut 2 bases from V and 3 bases from J; bases unmatched to any gene: 12. CDR3 protein: CAISEMRSGGGATDTQYF. Written as DNA, the CDR3 is TGTGCCATCAGTGAGATGCGTAGTGGCGGGGGGGCTACAGATACGCAGTATTTT.

V is TRBV5-5 and J is TRBJ2-3, with 7 bases fitting TRBD2. The V segment lost 0 bases and the J segment 5 bases; nucleotides outside the gene matches: 3. CDR3 length: 14 amino acids. Per germline, CDR1 SGHKS and CDR2 YYEKEE (reference sequence). In DNA form, the CDR3 reads TGTGCCAGCAGCTTGGTGATAGCGGGAGATACGCAGTATTTT. It translates to CASSLVIAGDTQYF. Complete variable domain (other parts from reference TRBV5-5 and TRBJ2-3): DAGVTQSPTHLIKTRGQQVTLRCSPISGHKSVSWYQQVLGQGPQFIFQYYEKEERGRGNFPDRFSARQFPNYSSELNVNALLLGDSALYLCASSLVIAGDTQYFGPGTRLTVL.

The V and J genes are TRBV19 and TRBJ2-1; tentative D call: TRBD1 (5 bases). The CDR3 spans 13 residues. Per the germline V gene, CDR1 is LNHDA and CDR2 is SQIVND (reference sequence). With 6 bases removed from V and 8 bases from J, the gap between germline ends came to 14 bases. CDR3 in DNA: TGTGCCAGTAGGTCCGTGGGGCTCGATGAGCAGTTCTTC. The encoded protein is CASRSVGLDEQFF.

This clone was recorded once. The chain employs TRBV7-2 and TRBJ1-5; 9 bases are a match to TRBD1. With 1 base clipped from V and 5 bases from J, the junction kept 6 bases outside the gene matches. CDR1 is SGHTA, CDR2 FQGNSA, per germline. The length of the CDR3 is 16 residues. CDR3 DNA: TGTGCCAGCAGCTTAGTTAACAGGGGGCAGGATCAGCCCCAGCATTTT. Translation: CASSLVNRGQDQPQHF.

The rearrangement links TRBV5-1 to TRBJ1-2, with 10 bases matching TRBD1. The germline V gene encodes CDR1 SGHRS and CDR2 YFSETQ. The CDR3 has 15 residues. V trimming: 3 bases; J trimming: 3 bases; junction bases outside the gene matches: 5. The CDR3 reads CASSSGGTGDYGYTF. CDR3 DNA: TGCGCCAGCAGCTCTGGGGGGACAGGGGACTATGGCTACACCTTC.

The J gene is TRBJ1-6, the V gene TRBV7-8; D call uncertain. Germline CDR1 reads SGHVS; CDR2 reads FQNEAQ. Trimming pared 1 base from V and 6 bases from J, leaving 13 bases between. The CDR3 totals 16 residues. The CDR3 region has the DNA TGTGCCAGCAGCTTAGTCTCCCGGGGAGTTAATTCACCCCTCCACTTT. This codes for CASSLVSRGVNSPLHF.

The J gene is TRBJ2-2, the V gene TRBV28; TRBD2 is a possible D gene (5 bases). Germline V gene sequence: CDR1 MDHEN, CDR2 SYDVKM. Trimming left V 5 bases short and J 5 bases short, with 15 bases between. The CDR3 is 15 residues long. CDR3 bases: TGTGCCAGCAGTGGATACTCGGGAAGGACCGGGGAGCTGTTTTTT. Its translation: CASSGYSGRTGELFF.

V is TRBV18 and J is TRBJ2-2, with 8 bases lining up with TRBD1. This CDR3 spans 15 amino acids. CDR1 and CDR2 from the germline V gene are KGHSH and LQKENI. J was trimmed by 0 bases and V by 8 bases; bases with no gene match: 5. The CDR3 region has the DNA TGTGCCAGCGGCTTGGGACAGGCGAACACCGGGGAGCTGTTTTTT. The encoded protein is CASGLGQANTGELFF.

CDR3 amino acids: CASSFTREGAGFF. The CDR3 DNA follows: TGTGCCAGCAGCTTTACCCGCGAGGGGGCGGGGTTCTTC. The rearrangement joins TRBV7-2 to TRBJ2-1; TRBD1 aligns across 7 bases. V gave up 3 bases and J gave up 15 bases; unmatched junction bases: 11. CDR3 size: 13 residues. The germline V gene encodes CDR1 SGHTA and CDR2 FQGNSA.

The chain employs TRBV2 and TRBJ2-3; 9 positions agree with TRBD1. Germline V gene sequence: CDR1 SNHLY, CDR2 FYNNEI. V lost 7 bases to trimming and J lost 2 bases; unmatched junction nucleotides: 4. CDR3 length: 14 residues. The CDR3 here is CASTDRGFTDTQYF. The CDR3 coding sequence is TGTGCCAGCACGGACAGGGGATTCACAGATACGCAGTATTTT.

J is TRBJ1-6 and V is TRBV7-2; D is undetermined. V shed 2 bases and J shed 0 bases, with 8 bases lying between them. The CDR3 sequence is 16 residues long. Germline lookup yields CDR1 SGHTA and CDR2 FQGNSA. The DNA of the CDR3 is TGTGCCAGCAGCTTATACCCTAGCTCCTATAATTCACCCCTCCACTTT. Translating gives CASSLYPSSYNSPLHF.

On this clone: With a much larger clone just one base away, this may be a read error. Other DNA sequences of this sample code for an identical CDR3. The gene calls are TRBV6-6 and TRBJ2-2; perhaps TRBD1 as D (5 bases). The CDR3 loop spans 14 amino acids. The germline gives CDR1 MNHNY, CDR2 SVGAGI (reference sequence). V was shortened by 2 bases and J by 1 base, with 5 bases between the two germline ends. The CDR3 sequence is CASSYDRNTGELFF. CDR3 coding DNA: TGTGCCAGCAGTTACGACAGGAACACCGGGGAGCTGTTTTTT.

The chain links TRBV4-1 to TRBJ2-3; D uncertain. CDR3 length: 13 residues. Trimming took off 2 bases at V and 2 bases at J, with 5 bases between the two ends. In germline, CDR1 is MGHRA, CDR2 YSYEKL. CDR3 DNA: TGCGCCAGCAGCCAACAGGACACAGATACGCAGTATTTT. Translating it yields CASSQQDTDTQYF.